The clone carrying this T cell receptor beta chain is classed as medium-sized. The target antigen is unknown. These data originate in a study of type 1 regulatory T cells. Deletions cut 0 bases from V and 8 bases from J, with 12 bases between. CDR3 length: 14 residues. Germline values: CDR1 MNHNY, CDR2 SVGAGI (reference sequence). In TCRdb, the reads were re-called with MiXCR into one record per CDR3 protein. The sample includes some 20,000 distinct CDR3 sequences, about half of them seen just once. This sequence joins TRBV6-6 and TRBJ2-3; D is ambiguous. This sequence was found in a human donor in good health. Sequencing was done on a sample of cultured T cells, either the whole culture or a sorted T cell fraction (not recorded which). CDR3 DNA: TGTGCCAGCAGTTACTCTTCGGCCGCAGCTACGCAGTATTTT. Translating it yields CASSYSSAAATQYF.